This T cell receptor (beta chain) was captured in a study of T cell responses to AZD1222 COVID-19 vaccine. Study findings and constraints: Vaccination with two AZD1222 doses was followed by a rise in Spike-specific TCR breadth and depth. With dominance at 160-218 and 743-854, vaccine-associated CD4 TCRs spanned spike.

V lost 0 bases, J lost 8 bases, and 14 bases lay in between. CDR3 size: 14 residues. Germline V gene lookup returns CDR1 SGHNT and CDR2 YYREEE (reference sequence). This table comes from immunoSEQ multiplex PCR, and its TCRdb copy is limited to in-frame clones, with some not included. The sample carries some 180,000 clones, 90% recorded once. This clone was seen only once. The antigen remains unidentified. The TCR comes from an adult in good health. This sequence joins TRBV5-4 and TRBJ1-2; D perhaps matches TRBD1 (5 bases). Sequences were derived from peripheral blood, sampled on day 0 of AZD1222 vaccination. CDR3: CASSLEWQGGGYTF. Here the CDR3 DNA reads TGTGCCAGCAGCTTGGAGTGGCAGGGAGGCGGCTACACCTTC.